The sequence of this TCR beta chain was determined in a study of blood T cell repertoires in COVID-19. Turning to the study itself: COVID-19 samples, acute and convalescent, were from the United States, Italy and Spain. PBMCs, B-cell-depleted T cells, or T cells were the source of the cDNA or gDNA that made up the material.

The germline V gene encodes CDR1 MNHNS and CDR2 SASEGT. The CDR3 runs to 15 residues. Trimming cost V 0 bases and J 6 bases, with 14 bases left between them. Original processing notes: The assay estimated nucleated cells by amplifying reference gene primers. Here immunoSEQ multiplex PCR was the method, and the copy in TCRdb shows in-frame clones only, minus some. V and J calls and clone size are copied from that table; D and trimming were computed from the DNA. The profile covers 91,000 or so clones, with approximately 87% appearing a single time and 15% to 17% taken by the ten largest. Material for sequencing was peripheral blood. The V and J genes are TRBV6-1 and TRBJ1-1; a possible D gene is TRBD1 (6 bases). The sequence came from a human donor in a cohort sampled during active COVID-19. CDR3 nucleotides: TGTGCCAGCAGTGAAGCACTAACAGGGCCCGCTGAAGCTTTCTTT. Encoded protein: CASSEALTGPAEAFF.